The subject of this entry is one T cell receptor beta chain. Its antigen is currently unknown. The data stem from a study of OX40 agonist ivuxolimab in advanced cancers. Study results and limitations: Nonresponders included some who also had low normalized T-cell clonal expansion. CD4+ T cells averaged fewer expanded clones than CD8+ T cells.

Measured with immunoSEQ multiplex PCR; TCRdb has only the in-frame clones, and not every one. The sample holds around 83,000 clones, 80% to 90% seen once. CDR1 is WSHSY, CDR2 SAAADI, per germline. V lost 2 bases and J lost 7, with 15 bases in between. This CDR3 is built from 15 residues. This sequence originates from an adult with an advanced solid tumor such as melanoma, head and neck, liver or kidney cancer. Sequences were derived from CD4+ or CD8+ T cells sorted from blood, sampled in a trial of the OX40 agonist ivuxolimab. This rearrangement joins TRBV10-2 to TRBJ1-5; no reliable D call. CDR3: CASSEAGGMTQPQHF. CDR3 in DNA: TGCGCCAGCAGTGAGGCTGGTGGAATGACCCAGCCCCAGCATTTT.